Reported below is one T cell receptor (beta chain). The antigen remains undetermined. The data stem from a study of T cell responses to AZD1222 COVID-19 vaccine. Notes on the study in general: The donors showed a predominance of white British ancestry and of females, with possible underestimation of clonal diversity. Spike-spanning, vaccine-associated CD4 TCRs were dominant at 160-218 and 743-854.

The assay was immunoSEQ multiplex PCR, and TCRdb's table has in-frame clones only and misses some. The data include around 140,000 clones; the top ten clones carry 2.2%. Trimming removed 8 bases from V and 5 bases from J, with 14 bases in between. The CDR3 length is 13 residues. Germline CDR1 reads MNHNY; CDR2 reads SVGAGI (reference sequence). The chain links TRBV6-6 to TRBJ2-3; the D gene is possibly TRBD2 (6 bases). The TCR sequence derives from an adult in good health. The sample was peripheral blood. CDR3 sequence: CASGIGGGDTQYF. The CDR3 DNA reads TGTGCCAGCGGAATTGGGGGAGGAGATACGCAGTATTTT.